This record covers a single T cell receptor (beta chain). Its antigen is not yet known. It has no much larger one-base neighbor in the sample; base qualities were not kept. Reading the label with the study, this specimen's time point is: week 35, safety follow-up. Each vaccine dose, consisting of 300 ug of a 20-mer mutant IDH1 peptide in Montanide, was administered subcutaneously with topical imiquimod. Patients received eight vaccinations in weeks 1, 3, 5, 7, 11, 15, 19 and 23, corresponding to visits V03 through V10. All donors had newly diagnosed IDH1-mutant astrocytomas of WHO grade 3 or 4 that showed loss of nuclear ATRX. The samples were drawn from NOA16, a multicentre, single-arm, open-label phase I trial in Germany that tested a mutant IDH1 peptide vaccine in humans for the first time. Genomic DNA for TCRB sequencing was extracted from EDTA blood using the DNeasy Blood and Tissue Kit. The library was prepared using the immunoSEQ multiplex PCR assay. The hsTCRB Kit was used according to the manufacturer's protocol to amplify rearranged TCR beta chain sequences. TCRB libraries were sequenced on an Illumina MiSeq. In the original analysis: Demultiplexing, trimming and gene mapping were performed with the kit vendor's proprietary platform. Entries here come from immuneACCESS through TCRdb and include only in-frame sequences with V and J called. Some clones fail to appear in such tables; in the studies checked, an unresolved V gene covers under half of the shortfall, and the cause of the remainder is unknown. From that table come the V and J calls and clone size; the DNA was used to work out D and trimming. The sample table holds tens of thousands of clones, of which more than 75% were seen once. The ten largest clones represent about 2% of the sample.

The cysteine opens and the phenylalanine closes a CDR3 of 14 amino acids. The kept DNA is CDR3 alone, 42 bases in frame from the first base. Taken from the germline V gene, the CDR1 and CDR2 loops are SGHDN and FVKESK. V sheds 3 bases and J sheds 3 bases, leaving 11 bases between their ends. The sample belongs to a study of a mutant IDH1 vaccine in newly diagnosed glioma (dated by TCRdb to 2020 to 2022). In the study overall: Vaccination began 4-6 weeks after radiotherapy alone, or alongside temozolomide cycles in the chemotherapy-containing groups. Of the roughly 33 treated patients, 62.5% were male and around 38% were female, and a mean age of around 40 years was recorded. Before enrollment, most patients had been given radiochemotherapy with temozolomide as standard therapy, while the rest had received either radiotherapy alone or temozolomide alone. The week-35 safety follow-up took place at visit V12, and the week-47 end of study took place at visit V13. Peripheral blood was drawn at six visits: V03 (baseline), V05, V07, V10, V12 and V13. For exploratory analyses, longitudinal TCRB deep sequencing was carried out in 25 treated patients wherever samples were available.

The investigation overall reported the following: It was noted by the authors that analyses of patient blood samples could not be reproduced owing to sample limitations. PBMC samples for TCRB deep sequencing were selected based on availability. Immune responses induced by the vaccine were seen in around 94% of patients across multiple MHC alleles. Changes in the top peripheral T cell clonotypes picked up by TCRB sequencing did not appear to be linked to pseudoprogression.

The sequencing here drew on PBMCs, taken from a glioma patient whose treatment included an IDH1 peptide vaccine. The source is a man aged 25-45 years with glioma. The chain is assembled from TRBV14 and TRBJ1-1; perhaps TRBD1 is the D gene, with 5 bases matching. The CDR3 here reads CASSQSGRDTEAFF. The sequenced DNA is TGTGCCAGCAGCCAGTCAGGGCGAGACACTGAAGCTTTCTTT.